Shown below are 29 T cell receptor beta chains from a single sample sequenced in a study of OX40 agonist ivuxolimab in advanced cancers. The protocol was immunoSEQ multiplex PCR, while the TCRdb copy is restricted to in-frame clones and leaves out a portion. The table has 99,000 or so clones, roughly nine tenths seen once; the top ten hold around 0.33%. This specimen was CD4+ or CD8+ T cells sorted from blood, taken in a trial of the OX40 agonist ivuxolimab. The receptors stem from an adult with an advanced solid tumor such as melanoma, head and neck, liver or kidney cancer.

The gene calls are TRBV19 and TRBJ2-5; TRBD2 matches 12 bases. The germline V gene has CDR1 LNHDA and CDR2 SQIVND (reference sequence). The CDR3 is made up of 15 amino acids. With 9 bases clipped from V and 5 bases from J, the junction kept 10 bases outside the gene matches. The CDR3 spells CASRLAGEGWETQYF. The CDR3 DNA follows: TGTGCCAGCCGACTAGCGGGAGAGGGTTGGGAGACCCAGTACTTC. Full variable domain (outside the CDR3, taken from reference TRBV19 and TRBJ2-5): DGGITQSPKYLFRKEGQNVTLSCEQNLNHDAMYWYRQDPGQGLRLIYYSQIVNDFQKGDIAEGYSVSREKKESFPLTVTSAQKNPTAFYLCASRLAGEGWETQYFGPGTRLLVL.

The CDR3 DNA reads as TGTGCCAGCAGCCCACCGACAGGGAAAGTGGCCGGGGAGCTGTTTTTT. This sequence encodes CASSPPTGKVAGELFF. J is TRBJ2-2 and V is TRBV14, with TRBD1 matching 7 bases. Germline assignment: CDR1 SGHDN and CDR2 FVKESK. The CDR3 runs to 16 residues. J gave up 6 bases and V 4 bases, and 11 bases lay outside the gene matches.

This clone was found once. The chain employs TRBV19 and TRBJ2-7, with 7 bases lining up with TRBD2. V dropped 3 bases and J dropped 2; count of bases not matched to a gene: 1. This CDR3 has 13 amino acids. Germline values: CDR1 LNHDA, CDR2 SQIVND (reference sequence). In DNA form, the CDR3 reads TGTGCCAGTAGTATCGGGACTACCTACGAGCAGTACTTC. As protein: CASSIGTTYEQYF.

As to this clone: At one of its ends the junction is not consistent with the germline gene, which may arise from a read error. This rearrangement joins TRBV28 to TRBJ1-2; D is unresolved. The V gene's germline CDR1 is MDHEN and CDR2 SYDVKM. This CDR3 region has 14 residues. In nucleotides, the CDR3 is TGTACCAGCAGTCCTCAGGTCTTATTCCAAGGCTACACCTTC. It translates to CTSSPQVLFQGYTF.

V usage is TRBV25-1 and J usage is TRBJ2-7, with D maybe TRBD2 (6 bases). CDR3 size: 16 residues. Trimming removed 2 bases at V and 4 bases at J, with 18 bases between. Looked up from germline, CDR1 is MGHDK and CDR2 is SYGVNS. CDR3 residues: CASSEGGLRRPYEQYF. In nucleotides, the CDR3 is TGTGCCAGCAGTGAAGGGGGACTGAGGCGCCCTTACGAGCAGTACTTC.

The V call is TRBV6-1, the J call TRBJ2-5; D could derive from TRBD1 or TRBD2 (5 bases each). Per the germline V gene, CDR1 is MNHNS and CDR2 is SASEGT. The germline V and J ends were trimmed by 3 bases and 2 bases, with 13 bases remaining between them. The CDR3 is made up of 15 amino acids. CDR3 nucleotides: TGTGCCAGCAGTGATGAGGGGTTGCGGCAAGAGACCCAGTACTTC. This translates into CASSDEGLRQETQYF.

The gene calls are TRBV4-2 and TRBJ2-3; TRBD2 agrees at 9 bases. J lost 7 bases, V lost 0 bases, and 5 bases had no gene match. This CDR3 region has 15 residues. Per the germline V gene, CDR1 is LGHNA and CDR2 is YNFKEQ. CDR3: CASSQDSASGNTQYF. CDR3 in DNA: TGTGCCAGCAGCCAAGATTCGGCTAGCGGGAATACGCAGTATTTT.

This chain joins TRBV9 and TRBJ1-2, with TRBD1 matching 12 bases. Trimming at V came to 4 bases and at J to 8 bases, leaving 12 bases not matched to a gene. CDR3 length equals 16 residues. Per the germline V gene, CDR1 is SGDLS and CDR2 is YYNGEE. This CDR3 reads CASSPHRDRGLGGYTF. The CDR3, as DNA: TGTGCCAGCAGCCCCCATCGGGACAGGGGGCTAGGGGGCTACACCTTC. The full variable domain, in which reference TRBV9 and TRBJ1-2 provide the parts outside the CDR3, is DSGVTQTPKHLITATGQRVTLRCSPRSGDLSVYWYQQSLDQGLQFLIQYYNGEERAKGNILERFSAQQFPDLHSELNLSSLELGDSALYFCASSPHRDRGLGGYTFGSGTRLTVV.

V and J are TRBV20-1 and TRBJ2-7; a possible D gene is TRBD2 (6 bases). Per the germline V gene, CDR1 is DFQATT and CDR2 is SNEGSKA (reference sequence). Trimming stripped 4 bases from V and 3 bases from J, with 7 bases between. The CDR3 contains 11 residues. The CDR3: CSATDYYEQYF. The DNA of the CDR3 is TGCAGTGCTACGGACTACTACGAGCAGTACTTC.

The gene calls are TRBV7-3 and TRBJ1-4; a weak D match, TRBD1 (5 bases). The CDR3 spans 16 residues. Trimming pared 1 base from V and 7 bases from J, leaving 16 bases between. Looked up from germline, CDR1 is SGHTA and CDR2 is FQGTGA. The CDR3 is CASSLNSRGGGEKLFF. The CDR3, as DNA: TGTGCCAGCAGCTTAAATTCGAGGGGAGGCGGTGAAAAACTGTTTTTT.

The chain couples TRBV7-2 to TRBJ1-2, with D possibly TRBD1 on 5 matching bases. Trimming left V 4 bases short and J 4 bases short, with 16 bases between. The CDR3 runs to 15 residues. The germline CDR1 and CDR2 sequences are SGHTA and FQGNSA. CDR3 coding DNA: TGTGCCAGCAGCTCTGCTAAGACAGACTCCTATGGCTACACCTTC. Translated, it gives CASSSAKTDSYGYTF. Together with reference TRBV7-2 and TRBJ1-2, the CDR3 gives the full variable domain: GAGVSQSPSNKVTEKGKDVELRCDPISGHTALYWYRQSLGQGLEFLIYFQGNSAPDKSGLPSDRFSAERTGGSVSTLTIQRTQQEDSAVYLCASSSAKTDSYGYTFGSGTRLTVV.

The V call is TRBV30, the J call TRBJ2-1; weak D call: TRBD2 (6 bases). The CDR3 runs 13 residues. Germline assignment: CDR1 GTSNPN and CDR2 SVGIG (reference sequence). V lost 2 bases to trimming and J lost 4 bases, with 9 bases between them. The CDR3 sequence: CAWSLGGYNEQFF. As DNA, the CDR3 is TGTGCCTGGAGTCTGGGAGGTTACAATGAGCAGTTCTTC. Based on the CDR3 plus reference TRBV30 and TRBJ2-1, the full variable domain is SQTIHQWPATLVQPVGSPLSLECTVEGTSNPNLYWYRQAAGRGLQLLFYSVGIGQISSEVPQNLSASRPQDRQFILSSKKLLLSDSGFYLCAWSLGGYNEQFFGPGTRLTVL.

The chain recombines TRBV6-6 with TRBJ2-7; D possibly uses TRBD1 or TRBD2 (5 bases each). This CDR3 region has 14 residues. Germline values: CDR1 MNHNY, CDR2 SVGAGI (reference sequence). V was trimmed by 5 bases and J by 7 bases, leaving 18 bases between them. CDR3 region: CASSRPGREGEQYF. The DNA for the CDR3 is TGTGCCAGCAGTCGACCGGGACGAGAAGGGGAGCAGTACTTC.

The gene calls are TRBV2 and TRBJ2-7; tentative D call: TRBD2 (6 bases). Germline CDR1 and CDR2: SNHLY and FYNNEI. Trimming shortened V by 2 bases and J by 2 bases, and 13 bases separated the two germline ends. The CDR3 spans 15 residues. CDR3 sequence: CASSESSVTTYEQYF. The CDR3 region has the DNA TGTGCCAGCAGTGAATCTAGCGTGACTACCTACGAGCAGTACTTC.

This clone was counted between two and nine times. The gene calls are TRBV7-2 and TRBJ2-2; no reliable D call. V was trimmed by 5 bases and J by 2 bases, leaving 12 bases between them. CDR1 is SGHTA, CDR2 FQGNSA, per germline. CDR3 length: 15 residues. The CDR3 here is CASSPLPRNTGELFF. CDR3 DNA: TGTGCCAGCAGCCCCCTTCCTCGCAACACCGGGGAGCTGTTTTTT.

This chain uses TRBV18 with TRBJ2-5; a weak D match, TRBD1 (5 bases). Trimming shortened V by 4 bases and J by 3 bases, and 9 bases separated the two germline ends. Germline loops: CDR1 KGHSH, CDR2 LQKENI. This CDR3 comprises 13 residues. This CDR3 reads CASSQGLEETQYF. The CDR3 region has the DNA TGTGCCAGCTCACAGGGGTTGGAAGAGACCCAGTACTTC.

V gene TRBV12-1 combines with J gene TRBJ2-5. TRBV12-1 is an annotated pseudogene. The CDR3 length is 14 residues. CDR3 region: CASSRRDGHETQYF. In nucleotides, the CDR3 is TGTGCCAGCAGCCGTAGAGACGGGCATGAGACCCAGTACTTC.

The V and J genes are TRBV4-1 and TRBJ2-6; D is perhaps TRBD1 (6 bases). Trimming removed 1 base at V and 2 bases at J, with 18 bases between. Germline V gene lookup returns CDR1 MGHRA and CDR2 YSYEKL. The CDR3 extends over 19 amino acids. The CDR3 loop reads CASSQARGRGNTGANVLTF. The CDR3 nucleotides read TGCGCCAGCAGCCAAGCTCGCGGCAGGGGAAATACTGGGGCCAACGTCCTGACTTTC.

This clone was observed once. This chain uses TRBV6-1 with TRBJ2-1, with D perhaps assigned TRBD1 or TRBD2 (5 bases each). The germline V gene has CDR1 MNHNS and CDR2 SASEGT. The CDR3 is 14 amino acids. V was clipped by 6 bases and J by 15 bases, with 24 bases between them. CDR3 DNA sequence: TGTGCCAGCAGGTCCGCCCCCTATGGGGCGGGTTCGTTCTTC. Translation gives CASRSAPYGAGSFF.

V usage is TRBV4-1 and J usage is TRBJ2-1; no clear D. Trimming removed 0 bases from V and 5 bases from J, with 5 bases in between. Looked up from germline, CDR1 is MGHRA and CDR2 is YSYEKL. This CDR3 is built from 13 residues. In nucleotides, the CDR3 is TGCGCCAGCAGCCAAGAGAGGAACAATGAGCAGTTCTTC. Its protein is CASSQERNNEQFF.

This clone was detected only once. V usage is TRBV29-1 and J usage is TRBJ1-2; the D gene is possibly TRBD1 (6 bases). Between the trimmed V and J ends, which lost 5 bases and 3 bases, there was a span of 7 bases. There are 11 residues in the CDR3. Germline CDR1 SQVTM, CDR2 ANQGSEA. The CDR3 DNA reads TGCAGCGTTAGGACAGACTATGGCTACACCTTC. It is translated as CSVRTDYGYTF.

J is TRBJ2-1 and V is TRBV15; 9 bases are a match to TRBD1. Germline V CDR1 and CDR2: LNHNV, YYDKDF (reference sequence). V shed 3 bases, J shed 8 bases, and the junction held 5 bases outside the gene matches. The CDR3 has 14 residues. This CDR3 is CATSRGTGWDEQFF. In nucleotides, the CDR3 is TGTGCCACCAGCAGGGGGACAGGGTGGGATGAGCAGTTCTTC.

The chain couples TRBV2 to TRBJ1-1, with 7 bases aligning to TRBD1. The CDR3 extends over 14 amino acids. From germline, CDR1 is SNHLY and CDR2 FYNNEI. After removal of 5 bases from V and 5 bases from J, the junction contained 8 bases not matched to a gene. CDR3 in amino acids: CASSRRQGRTEAFF. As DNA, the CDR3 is TGTGCCAGCAGTCGCCGACAGGGAAGGACTGAAGCTTTCTTT. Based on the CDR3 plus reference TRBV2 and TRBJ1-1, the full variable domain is EPEVTQTPSHQVTQMGQEVILRCVPISNHLYFYWYRQILGQKVEFLVSFYNNEISEKSEIFDDQFSVERPDGSNFTLKIRSTKLEDSAMYFCASSRRQGRTEAFFGQGTRLTVV.

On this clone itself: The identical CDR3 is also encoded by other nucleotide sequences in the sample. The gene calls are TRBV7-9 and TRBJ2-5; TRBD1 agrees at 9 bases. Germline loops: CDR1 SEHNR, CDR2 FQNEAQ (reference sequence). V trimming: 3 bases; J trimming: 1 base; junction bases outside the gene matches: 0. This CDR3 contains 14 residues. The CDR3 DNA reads TGTGCCAGCAGCTTGACAGGGGGCCAAGAGACCCAGTACTTC. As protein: CASSLTGGQETQYF.

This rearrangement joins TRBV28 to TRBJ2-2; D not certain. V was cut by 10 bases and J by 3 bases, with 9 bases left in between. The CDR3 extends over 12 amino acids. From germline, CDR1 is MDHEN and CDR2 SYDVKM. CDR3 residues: CATDKYTGELFF. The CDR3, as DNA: TGTGCCACCGACAAATACACCGGGGAGCTGTTTTTT. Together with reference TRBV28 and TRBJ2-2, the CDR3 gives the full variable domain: DVKVTQSSRYLVKRTGEKVFLECVQDMDHENMFWYRQDPGLGLRLIYFSYDVKMKEKGDIPEGYSVSREKKERFSLILESASTNQTSMYLCATDKYTGELFFGEGSRLTVL.

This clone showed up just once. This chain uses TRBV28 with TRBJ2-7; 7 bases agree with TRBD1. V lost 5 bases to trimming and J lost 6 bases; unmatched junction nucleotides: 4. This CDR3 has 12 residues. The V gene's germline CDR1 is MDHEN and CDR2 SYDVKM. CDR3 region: CASSLRQGEQYF. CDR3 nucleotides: TGTGCCAGCAGTCTACGACAGGGCGAGCAGTACTTC.

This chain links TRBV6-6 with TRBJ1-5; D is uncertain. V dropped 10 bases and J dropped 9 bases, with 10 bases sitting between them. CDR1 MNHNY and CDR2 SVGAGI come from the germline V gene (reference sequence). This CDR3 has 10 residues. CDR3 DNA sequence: TGTGCCAACCCCCGGGGGCCCCAGCATTTT. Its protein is CANPRGPQHF.

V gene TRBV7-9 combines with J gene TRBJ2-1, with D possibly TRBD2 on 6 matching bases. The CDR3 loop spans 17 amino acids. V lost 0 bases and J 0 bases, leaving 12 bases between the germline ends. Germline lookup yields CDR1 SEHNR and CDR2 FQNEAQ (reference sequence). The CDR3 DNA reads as TGTGCCAGCAGCTTAGCGGGGGGTCTTAGCTCCTACAATGAGCAGTTCTTC. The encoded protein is CASSLAGGLSSYNEQFF. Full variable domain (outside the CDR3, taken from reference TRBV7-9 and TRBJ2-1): DTGVSQNPRHKITKRGQNVTFRCDPISEHNRLYWYRQTLGQGPEFLTYFQNEAQLEKSRLLSDRFSAERPKGSFSTLEIQRTEQGDSAMYLCASSLAGGLSSYNEQFFGPGTRLTVL.

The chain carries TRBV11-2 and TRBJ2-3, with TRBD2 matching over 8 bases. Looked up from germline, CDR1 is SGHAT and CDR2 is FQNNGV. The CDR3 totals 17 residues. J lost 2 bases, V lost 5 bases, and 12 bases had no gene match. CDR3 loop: CASSPYPLAGYTDTQYF. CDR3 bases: TGTGCCAGCAGCCCTTACCCTTTAGCGGGGTACACAGATACGCAGTATTTT.